The 29 T cell receptor beta chains below all came from one sample that was sequenced in a study of regulatory T cells in long-lasting Graves disease (dated by TCRdb to the early 2020s). Explained via the paper, the time point label denotes: persistent/refractory GD, antithyroid drugs over 5 years with positive TRAb. For both TCR sequencing and RNA sequencing, RNA was extracted from PBMCs using TRIzol. The library was produced with multiplex PCR. The instrument given in TCRdb is Illumina HiSeq 4000. CDR3 regions were amplified by Arm-PCR with iRepertoire HTBI primers to construct TCR beta libraries. TCRdb reworked the public reads: Q25 trimming with fastp, MiXCR clone assembly, productive beta chains retained. Entries are consolidated by CDR3 protein sequence, retaining the most common genes and DNA. Across this sample there are about 300,000 distinct CDR3 sequences, with more than 20% seen only once. Roughly three fifths of the sample lies in the top ten.

The sequencing used peripheral blood mononuclear cells (PBMCs), collected when the disease was refractory, from a patient treated with antithyroid drugs. The source is a female donor with Graves disease.

This clonotype was seen many times. The rearrangement uses TRBV3-1 and TRBJ2-5, with TRBD1 as a possible D gene (5 bases). The CDR3 covers 14 residues. Trimming took 4 bases from V and 3 from J, leaving 12 bases between them. Germline CDR1 is LGHDT and CDR2 is YNNKEL (reference sequence). The CDR3 DNA sequence: TGTGCCAGCAGCCCTCCTCTGACAGAAGAGACCCAGTACTTC. It codes for CASSPPLTEETQYF.

The rearrangement links TRBV20-1 to TRBJ2-5; TRBD2 might be the D (6 bases). With the DNA end fitting TRBJ2-7 better, the J assignment may be wrong. Germline V gene lookup returns CDR1 DFQATT and CDR2 SNEGSKA (reference sequence). The CDR3 has 14 amino acids. The CDR3 is CSARENGLSYEQYF. In nucleotides, the CDR3 is TGCAGTGCTAGAGAGAACGGACTATCCTACGAGCAGTACTTC.

This chain uses TRBV7-2 with TRBJ2-1; TRBD2 agrees at 7 bases. The CDR3 spans 15 residues. Trimming removed 2 bases from V and 4 bases from J; junction bases left unmatched: 5. Per the germline V gene, CDR1 is SGHTA and CDR2 is FQGNSA. CDR3 DNA sequence: TGTGCCAGCAGCTTACGCGGGAGCTGGTACAATGAGCAGTTCTTC. The encoded protein is CASSLRGSWYNEQFF.

In this sample, this clonotype turned up many times. The CDR3 sequence is CASSVRTDRGNQPQHF. The CDR3 coding sequence is TGTGCCAGCAGTGTCAGGACGGACAGGGGCAATCAGCCCCAGCATTTT. The chain employs TRBV2 and TRBJ1-5; 8 bases fit TRBD1. The CDR3 runs to 16 residues. With 4 bases clipped from V and 2 bases from J, the junction kept 7 bases outside the gene matches. Germline CDR1 SNHLY, CDR2 FYNNEI.

This clonotype was observed a handful of times. The chain is built from TRBV20-1 and TRBJ1-3; D ambiguous. Germline V gene data show CDR1 as DFQATT and CDR2 as SNEGSKA (reference sequence). The CDR3 extends over 11 amino acids. Trimming took off 5 bases at V and 2 bases at J, with 4 bases between the two ends. Here the CDR3 reads CSAPAGNTIYF. Here the CDR3 DNA reads TGCAGTGCTCCAGCTGGAAACACCATATATTTT.

This clonotype was counted ten times or more. This chain uses TRBV6-2 or TRBV6-3 with TRBJ1-1, with D perhaps TRBD1 (5 bases). Trimming stripped 4 bases from V and 5 bases from J, with 11 bases between. The CDR3 covers 13 residues. Germline CDR1 reads MNHEY; CDR2 reads SVGEGT. CDR3 protein: CASSFGAETEAFF. Written as DNA, the CDR3 is TGTGCCAGCAGTTTCGGGGCAGAAACTGAAGCTTTCTTT.

The chain links TRBV2 to TRBJ2-3; no definite D call. Per the germline V gene, CDR1 is SNHLY and CDR2 is FYNNEI. Trimming cost V 8 bases and J 7 bases, with 19 bases left between them. The CDR3 extends over 14 amino acids. DNA of the CDR3: TGTGCCAGCGCGCGGTCAGCCCTCACGAATACGCAGTATTTT. It encodes CASARSALTNTQYF.

The chain combines TRBV27 with TRBJ1-6, with 7 bases fitting TRBD1. The CDR3 totals 15 residues. The junction had 5 bases not matched to a gene; V was cut back by 2 bases and J by 7 bases. Germline V CDR1 and CDR2: MNHEY, SMNVEV (reference sequence). CDR3 DNA: TGTGCCAGCAGTTTAGTGGAGGGGGCAAATTCACCCCTCCACTTT. Translated: CASSLVEGANSPLHF.

This clonotype has a count of ten or more. DNA of the CDR3: TGTGCCAGCAAGCACCACAGCGCCCCCCAAGAGACCCAGTACTTC. This sequence encodes CASKHHSAPQETQYF. This chain connects TRBV27 to TRBJ2-5, with no clear D. This CDR3 comprises 15 residues. Germline CDR1 is MNHEY and CDR2 is SMNVEV (reference sequence). Trimming cost V 7 bases and J 1 base, with 16 bases left between them.

The table lists this clonotype with a few counts. The chain links TRBV7-3 to TRBJ2-1; D is unclear. CDR3 size: 14 residues. V lost 4 bases and J 9 bases, leaving 16 bases between the germline ends. The germline CDR1 and CDR2 sequences are SGHTA and FQGTGA. CDR3 nucleotides: TGTGCCAGCAGCTCCCAGGTACTCGAAGCTGAGCAGTTCTTC. It encodes CASSSQVLEAEQFF. Full variable domain (outside the CDR3, taken from reference TRBV7-3 and TRBJ2-1): GAGVSQTPSNKVTEKGKYVELRCDPISGHTALYWYRQSLGQGPEFLIYFQGTGAADDSGLPNDRFFAVRPEGSVSTLKIQRTERGDSAVYLCASSSQVLEAEQFFGPGTRLTVL.

In its sample, this clonotype was seen many times. The J gene is TRBJ1-3, the V gene TRBV5-1; a weak D match, TRBD1 (5 bases). Between the trimmed V and J ends, which lost 4 bases and 1 base, there was a span of 6 bases. CDR3 length equals 13 residues. Germline V gene data show CDR1 as SGHRS and CDR2 as YFSETQ. CDR3 sequence: CASSTGSGNTIYF. The CDR3 DNA sequence: TGCGCCAGCAGCACAGGATCTGGAAACACCATATATTTT.

This clonotype came up many times. The J gene is TRBJ2-7, the V gene TRBV12-3 or TRBV12-4; the D gene is possibly TRBD2 (6 bases). V lost 3 bases, J lost 6 bases, and 9 bases lay in between. The CDR3 covers 12 residues. Here the CDR3 DNA reads TGTGCCAGCAGTTTTGGAGGGCCCGAGCAGTACTTC. Translation gives CASSFGGPEQYF.

There are a few counts of this clonotype. The V call is TRBV30, the J call TRBJ2-7; D may be TRBD1 or TRBD2 (5 bases each). The V gene lost 1 base and the J gene lost 3 bases, with 10 bases spanning the gap. The CDR3 contains 13 residues. Germline loops: CDR1 GTSNPN, CDR2 SVGIG (reference sequence). DNA of the CDR3: TGTGCCTGGAGTGGGGACCGATACTACGAGCAGTACTTC. Translating gives CAWSGDRYYEQYF. Full variable domain (missing parts from reference TRBV30 and TRBJ2-7): SQTIHQWPATLVQPVGSPLSLECTVEGTSNPNLYWYRQAAGRGLQLLFYSVGIGQISSEVPQNLSASRPQDRQFILSSKKLLLSDSGFYLCAWSGDRYYEQYFGPGTRLTVT.

This clonotype was detected a few times. The rearrangement links TRBV5-4 to TRBJ2-5; TRBD2 agrees at 13 bases. This CDR3 region has 16 residues. Germline V gene lookup returns CDR1 SGHNT and CDR2 YYREEE (reference sequence). V dropped 4 bases and J dropped 5; count of bases not matched to a gene: 8. The CDR3 DNA reads as TGTGCCAGCAGCGAGGGACTAGCGGGACGAGTGGAGACCCAGTACTTC. It translates to CASSEGLAGRVETQYF.

The V gene is TRBV7-9, the J gene TRBJ1-4; TRBD1 matches at 9 bases. In germline, CDR1 is SEHNR, CDR2 FQNEAQ (reference sequence). The CDR3 sequence is 13 residues long. V was pared by 2 bases and J by 13 bases, with 5 bases of the junction left unmatched. The CDR3 DNA sequence: TGTGCCAGCAGCTTATTGGGACAGGGCTCACTGTTTTTT. Amino acids: CASSLLGQGSLFF.

This rearrangement joins TRBV29-1 to TRBJ1-1; the D is unclear. Germline CDR1 SQVTM, CDR2 ANQGSEA. With 6 bases removed from V and 0 bases from J, the gap between germline ends came to 14 bases. This CDR3 region has 14 residues. The CDR3 nucleotides read TGCAGCGTATTGCCGGGATGGCTGAACACTGAAGCTTTCTTT. It translates to CSVLPGWLNTEAFF.

The J gene is TRBJ2-4, the V gene TRBV20-1; 9 bases align to TRBD2. Germline V gene data show CDR1 as DFQATT and CDR2 as SNEGSKA (reference sequence). The ends lost 2 bases at V and 8 bases at J; junction bases unmatched: 10. The CDR3 totals 15 residues. The CDR3: CSARLLSGSGDIQYF. CDR3 DNA sequence: TGCAGTGCTAGACTCCTTAGCGGGAGTGGGGACATTCAGTACTTC.

This clonotype was observed at least ten times. The J gene is TRBJ2-7, the V gene TRBV28; no definite D call. Germline V gives CDR1 MDHEN, CDR2 SYDVKM. The V gene lost 5 bases and the J gene lost 1 base, with 9 bases spanning the gap. The CDR3 runs to 13 residues. In nucleotides, the CDR3 is TGTGCCAGCAGTGGCAGGCCATCCTACGAGCAGTACTTC. Residues: CASSGRPSYEQYF.

The chain employs TRBV4-1 and TRBJ1-6, with D unclear. The CDR3 runs 16 residues. Germline V gene data show CDR1 as MGHRA and CDR2 as YSYEKL. V was cut by 3 bases and J by 5 bases, with 14 bases left in between. The CDR3 region is CASSHPLIRDNSPLHF. The CDR3 DNA reads TGCGCCAGCAGCCACCCACTAATCCGGGATAATTCACCCCTCCACTTT.

Many counts were recorded for this clonotype. The chain uses TRBV7-2 and TRBJ2-7, with D perhaps given as TRBD1 or TRBD2 (5 bases each). CDR3 size: 15 residues. V lost 5 bases and J lost 2, with 16 bases in between. Per the germline V gene, CDR1 is SGHTA and CDR2 is FQGNSA. The CDR3 spells CASSTEHGTAYEQYF. The DNA of the CDR3 is TGTGCCAGCAGCACGGAGCACGGGACGGCCTACGAGCAGTACTTC.

Only a few counts were recorded for this clonotype. V usage is TRBV29-1 and J usage is TRBJ1-4; D is unresolved. The CDR3 runs to 13 residues. V lost 4 bases and J lost 7, with 13 bases in between. Per the germline V gene, CDR1 is SQVTM and CDR2 is ANQGSEA. CDR3: CSVGFQSVEKLFF. The DNA for the CDR3 is TGCAGCGTTGGGTTCCAGTCGGTTGAAAAACTGTTTTTT.

In its sample, this clonotype was seen a few times. This chain links TRBV11-2 with TRBJ1-5; D call uncertain. Trimming removed 1 base at V and 9 bases at J, with 13 bases between. CDR3 size: 14 residues. Germline-derived CDR1 and CDR2 are SGHAT and FQNNGV. CDR3 sequence: CASSLGGDGRPQHF. CDR3 nucleotide sequence: TGTGCCAGCAGCTTAGGAGGAGATGGGAGGCCCCAGCATTTT.

This clonotype has a count of ten or more. The chain recombines TRBV11-2 with TRBJ2-7; D call uncertain. Germline V gene lookup returns CDR1 SGHAT and CDR2 FQNNGV. This CDR3 is 14 amino acids long. Deletions cut 0 bases from V and 0 bases from J, with 6 bases between. CDR3 bases: TGTGCCAGCAGCTTAGATACAGTCTCCTACGAGCAGTACTTC. It is translated as CASSLDTVSYEQYF.

This clonotype was picked up a small number of times. V is TRBV20-1 and J is TRBJ2-5; a possible D gene is TRBD2 (5 bases). The CDR3 is 12 amino acids. The germline V gene has CDR1 DFQATT and CDR2 SNEGSKA (reference sequence). Trimming removed 6 bases from V and 5 bases from J, with 13 bases in between. This CDR3 is CSARGRVETQYF. In DNA, the CDR3 is TGCAGTGCCCGGGGTCGGGTGGAGACCCAGTACTTC.

This clonotype was recorded a few times. The gene calls are TRBV7-2 and TRBJ1-6, with D possibly being TRBD1 (6 bases). Germline V gives CDR1 SGHTA, CDR2 FQGNSA. V shed 2 bases and J shed 9 bases, with 14 bases lying between them. The CDR3 totals 15 residues. The CDR3 protein is CASSLIEGGGSPLHF. For the CDR3, the DNA is TGTGCCAGCAGCTTAATCGAAGGGGGGGGTTCACCCCTCCACTTT.

The V and J genes are TRBV7-9 and TRBJ2-1, with TRBD2 matching 12 bases. V lost 6 bases to trimming and J lost 4 bases; unmatched junction nucleotides: 10. Germline lookup yields CDR1 SEHNR and CDR2 FQNEAQ (reference sequence). CDR3 length: 17 amino acids. This CDR3 is CASRPRLAGERYNEQFF. DNA of the CDR3: TGTGCCAGCAGACCCAGACTAGCGGGAGAAAGGTACAATGAGCAGTTCTTC. The entire variable domain, with the rest obtained from reference TRBV7-9 and TRBJ2-1, is as follows: DTGVSQNPRHKITKRGQNVTFRCDPISEHNRLYWYRQTLGQGPEFLTYFQNEAQLEKSRLLSDRFSAERPKGSFSTLEIQRTEQGDSAMYLCASRPRLAGERYNEQFFGPGTRLTVL.

About this clonotype itself: Its ends do not fully match the called genes, so a read error is possible. The chain links TRBV18 to TRBJ2-2; tentatively, D is TRBD2 (5 bases). The CDR3 is made up of 13 amino acids. CDR1 and CDR2 (germline): KGHSH, LQKENI. CDR3 amino acids: CASSVSDTGKLFF. The CDR3 region has the DNA TGTGCCAGCTCAGTTTCCGACACCGGGAAGCTGTTTTTT.

This clonotype was seen only a few times. The junction does not match germline at one end; this may be a read error. The chain uses TRBV28 and TRBJ2-7; no clear D gene. In germline, CDR1 is MDHEN, CDR2 SYDVKM. CDR3 length: 13 residues. The CDR3 coding sequence is TGTGCCAGCAGTTTCCTTGACACCTACGAGCGGTACTTC. It is translated as CASSFLDTYERYF. Variable domain in full (rest from reference TRBV28 and TRBJ2-7): DVKVTQSSRYLVKRTGEKVFLECVQDMDHENMFWYRQDPGLGLRLIYFSYDVKMKEKGDIPEGYSVSREKKERFSLILESASTNQTSMYLCASSFLDTYERYFGPGTRLTVT.

This clonotype was observed a handful of times. The chain employs TRBV7-2 and TRBJ2-3; 11 bases are a match to TRBD2. The CDR3 has 16 residues. Unmatched junction bases numbered 4, after V lost 2 bases and J lost 3 bases. The germline V gene encodes CDR1 SGHTA and CDR2 FQGNSA. CDR3 amino acids: CASSLLAGGPTDTQYF. The CDR3 nucleotides read TGTGCCAGCAGCTTATTAGCGGGAGGGCCGACAGATACGCAGTATTTT.